The 5 T cell receptor beta chains reported below all come from one sample, sequenced in a study of B cell selection in AIRE deficiency (dated by TCRdb to 2018 to 2020). The protocol used for the library was the immunoSEQ multiplex PCR assay. The table comes from immuneACCESS by way of TCRdb, which keeps in-frame sequences with V and J called. Part of the clones is missing from these tables; in studies checked, under half for an unresolved V gene and the rest for unknown reasons. In this sample the table shows around 20,000 clones, approximately 97% of which occur a single time. 0.3% of the sample is taken by the ten largest. Conventional CD4 T cells were sorted as cells that were CD4+CD127+. Sequencing was carried out using conventional CD4+ T cells sorted from PBMCs. These receptors all stem from a human donor with AIRE deficiency.

The chain has TRBV5-1 and TRBJ1-2, with TRBD1 as a possible D gene (6 bases). The V end was cut by 0 bases, the J end by 4 bases, with 7 bases between. The CDR3 extends over 13 amino acids. Germline values: CDR1 SGHRS, CDR2 YFSETQ. The CDR3 DNA reads as TGCGCCAGCAGCTTGGAGGGGGGCTATGGCTACACCTTC. This translates into CASSLEGGYGYTF. Supplemented by reference TRBV5-1 and TRBJ1-2, the full variable domain reads KAGVTQTPRYLIKTRGQQVTLSCSPISGHRSVSWYQQTPGQGLQFLFEYFSETQRNKGNFPGRFSGRQFSNSRSEMNVSTLELGDSALYLCASSLEGGYGYTFGSGTRLTVV.

The V call is TRBV6-5, the J call TRBJ1-1; no clear D. Deletions cut 3 bases from V and 0 bases from J, with 8 bases between. The CDR3 consists of 14 residues. Germline CDR1 MNHEY, CDR2 SVGAGI. The CDR3 coding sequence is TGTGCCAGCAGTTATGGGCGGGTGAACACTGAAGCTTTCTTT. Protein: CASSYGRVNTEAFF.

V usage is TRBV4-2 and J usage is TRBJ2-7, with TRBD2 matching over 8 bases. CDR1 and CDR2 (germline): LGHNA, YNFKEQ. With V trimmed by 2 bases and J by 2 bases, 5 bases remained unmatched. This CDR3 has 15 amino acids. CDR3: CASSQLAGTTYEQYF. The CDR3 DNA sequence: TGTGCCAGCAGCCAACTAGCGGGCACCACCTACGAGCAGTACTTC.

The V call is TRBV2, the J call TRBJ2-7; TRBD1 matches 10 bases. V lost 8 bases to trimming and J lost 5 bases; unmatched junction nucleotides: 12. The CDR3 loop spans 15 amino acids. Per germline, CDR1 SNHLY and CDR2 FYNNEI. This CDR3 reads CASSMRQGAINEQYF. CDR3 nucleotide sequence: TGTGCCAGCTCTATGAGACAGGGGGCCATAAACGAGCAGTACTTC.

The chain combines TRBV7-3 with TRBJ1-3, with TRBD1 as a possible D gene (5 bases). This CDR3 region has 14 residues. The V gene lost 2 bases and the J gene lost 2 bases, with 7 bases spanning the gap. From germline, CDR1 is SGHTA and CDR2 FQGTGA. CDR3 in DNA: TGTGCCAGCAGCTTAGCAGGGACTGGAAACACCATATATTTT. Amino acid sequence: CASSLAGTGNTIYF.